Following are 28 T cell receptor beta chains from one sample sequenced in a study of PD-1 blockade in classical Hodgkin lymphoma. Brentuximab vedotin exposure varied among the patients, all of whom had relapsed after autologous stem cell transplantation. Assay used: immunoSEQ multiplex PCR; TCRdb lists only in-frame clones, some missing. The sample includes 20,000 to 25,000 clones, roughly 75% of them seen just once. This material consisted of peripheral blood mononuclear cells (PBMCs), taken before the second cycle of nivolumab. The source of these receptors is a human donor with classical Hodgkin lymphoma.

The V call is TRBV9, the J call TRBJ2-2; a possible D gene is TRBD2 (6 bases). The CDR3 runs to 15 residues. Germline CDR1 and CDR2: SGDLS and YYNGEE. Deletions cut 0 bases from V and 5 bases from J, with 11 bases between. The CDR3 nucleotides read TGTGCCAGCAGCGTAGCTTTGGGGGGAACCGGGGAGCTGTTTTTT. Protein: CASSVALGGTGELFF.

CDR3 coding DNA: TGTGCCAGCAGCTCCGCGAGGGGCAGGTTATTAGAAAAACTGTTTTTT. It encodes CASSSARGRLLEKLFF. The chain employs TRBV7-9 and TRBJ1-4; D is possibly TRBD1 (5 bases). V lost 4 bases to trimming and J lost 8 bases, with 20 bases between them. This CDR3 comprises 16 residues. Per germline, CDR1 SEHNR and CDR2 FQNEAQ (reference sequence). The full variable domain, with the rest looked up from reference TRBV7-9 and TRBJ1-4, is DTGVSQNPRHKITKRGQNVTFRCDPISEHNRLYWYRQTLGQGPEFLTYFQNEAQLEKSRLLSDRFSAERPKGSFSTLEIQRTEQGDSAMYLCASSSARGRLLEKLFFGSGTQLSVL.

The V and J genes are TRBV5-1 and TRBJ2-7; TRBD1 agrees at 7 bases. This CDR3 is 14 amino acids long. J was trimmed by 2 bases and V by 1 base; bases with no gene match: 3. Germline assignment: CDR1 SGHRS and CDR2 YFSETQ. The CDR3 spells CASSLPGGPYEQYF. In DNA, the CDR3 is TGCGCCAGCAGCTTGCCAGGGGGACCCTACGAGCAGTACTTC.

The chain is built from TRBV2 and TRBJ2-2, with D hard to call. Germline V CDR1 and CDR2: SNHLY, FYNNEI. The CDR3 totals 14 residues. Between the trimmed V and J ends, which lost 6 bases and 2 bases, there was a span of 10 bases. CDR3 DNA: TGTGCCAGCAGCACGGGCAGAAACACCGGGGAGCTGTTTTTT. It translates to CASSTGRNTGELFF.

V is TRBV9 and J is TRBJ2-2; tentatively, D is TRBD2 (7 bases). The CDR3 sequence is 16 residues long. V was trimmed by 1 base and J by 0 bases, leaving 10 bases between them. CDR1 is SGDLS, CDR2 YYNGEE, per germline. CDR3 nucleotide sequence: TGTGCCAGCAGCGTACGGGGGGCCCCGAACACCGGGGAGCTGTTTTTT. It translates to CASSVRGAPNTGELFF.

The V and J genes are TRBV6-6 and TRBJ1-5, with D perhaps matching TRBD1 (5 bases). The CDR3 has 15 amino acids. CDR1 and CDR2 (germline): MNHNY, SVGAGI (reference sequence). V was shortened by 3 bases and J by 4 bases, with 13 bases between the two germline ends. CDR3 nucleotide sequence: TGTGCCAGCAGTTATACGGGGGAATGGAATCAGCCCCAGCATTTT. Translated, it gives CASSYTGEWNQPQHF.

The rearrangement links TRBV10-3 to TRBJ2-1; 10 nucleotides match TRBD2. Looked up from germline, CDR1 is ENHRY and CDR2 is SYGVKD. The J segment lost 8 bases and the V segment lost 6 bases, leaving 7 bases of the junction unmatched. The length of the CDR3 is 14 residues. CDR3 DNA sequence: TGTGCCATCAGGCTATACGGGACTAGCGATGAGCAGTTCTTC. It codes for CAIRLYGTSDEQFF.

This clone has just a few counts. The J gene is TRBJ2-1, the V gene TRBV19; 14 positions match TRBD2. Germline-derived CDR1 and CDR2 are LNHDA and SQIVND (reference sequence). The CDR3 sequence is 14 residues long. The ends lost 6 bases at V and 6 bases at J; junction bases unmatched: 1. The DNA of the CDR3 is TGTGCCAGTAGGGGACTAGCGGGAGTCAATGAGCAGTTCTTC. Its protein product is CASRGLAGVNEQFF.

The CDR3 coding sequence is TGTGCCACCAGCTCCTTAGCGGGAGAAGAGCAGTACTTC. It is translated as CATSSLAGEEQYF. The genes are TRBV15 and TRBJ2-7, with TRBD2 matching 9 bases. After removal of 5 bases from V and 7 bases from J, the junction contained 6 bases not matched to a gene. This CDR3 is built from 13 residues. Germline loops: CDR1 LNHNV, CDR2 YYDKDF (reference sequence).

The CDR3 sequence is CASSVLPLSYEQYF. CDR3 nucleotide sequence: TGTGCCAGCAGTGTCCTCCCCCTCTCCTACGAGCAGTACTTC. The rearrangement joins TRBV6-1 to TRBJ2-7; D uncertain. Germline CDR1 and CDR2: MNHNS and SASEGT. Trimming shortened V by 4 bases and J by 0 bases, and 10 bases separated the two germline ends. The CDR3 is 14 residues long.

J is TRBJ1-2 and V is TRBV19; D may be TRBD1 (6 bases). Germline V gives CDR1 LNHDA, CDR2 SQIVND (reference sequence). Trimming left V 3 bases short and J 4 bases short, with 12 bases between. CDR3 length: 14 amino acids. CDR3 residues: CASSIRGAAYGYTF. As DNA, the CDR3 is TGTGCCAGTAGTATTCGGGGGGCCGCCTATGGCTACACCTTC.

V gene TRBV4-2 combines with J gene TRBJ2-7; tentatively, D is TRBD2 (5 bases). The CDR3 covers 16 residues. Germline lookup yields CDR1 LGHNA and CDR2 YNFKEQ. Trimming pared 1 base from V and 5 bases from J, leaving 18 bases between. The CDR3 coding sequence is TGTGCCAGCAGCCAAGTGGGCGGGTCGAACGGCGACGAGCAGTACTTC. Translation gives CASSQVGGSNGDEQYF.

The chain recombines TRBV6-5 with TRBJ1-2, with 9 bases that match TRBD1. Unmatched junction bases numbered 6, after V lost 2 bases and J lost 8 bases. The CDR3 is 14 amino acids. CDR1 is MNHEY, CDR2 SVGAGI, per germline. CDR3 loop: CASSYRTGEKGYTF. CDR3 nucleotide sequence: TGTGCCAGCAGTTACAGGACAGGGGAGAAAGGCTACACCTTC.

This chain uses TRBV28 with TRBJ1-1, with a possible D match to TRBD1 (5 bases). Deletions cut 3 bases from V and 4 bases from J, with 15 bases between. Germline CDR1 MDHEN, CDR2 SYDVKM. The CDR3 contains 15 residues. In nucleotides, the CDR3 is TGTGCCAGCAGTTTTACCCGGGGGGGTGGCACTGAAGCTTTCTTT. Its protein is CASSFTRGGGTEAFF.

This sequence joins TRBV11-3 and TRBJ2-5; the D gene is possibly TRBD1 (6 bases). Germline CDR1 is SGHNT and CDR2 is YENEEA. The V gene lost 5 bases and the J gene lost 5 bases, with 18 bases spanning the gap. This CDR3 has 15 residues. The CDR3 DNA reads as TGTGCCAGCAGCCTTACGGACAGCCGACACGAGACCCAGTACTTC. Its protein is CASSLTDSRHETQYF.

The chain uses TRBV6-1 and TRBJ2-1, with TRBD2 matching 10 bases. Looked up from germline, CDR1 is MNHNS and CDR2 is SASEGT. The CDR3 loop spans 19 amino acids. The J segment lost 8 bases and the V segment lost 0 bases, leaving 16 bases of the junction unmatched. CDR3 in amino acids: CASSEALPSLAGVSYEQFF. The DNA of the CDR3 is TGTGCCAGCAGTGAAGCCCTACCATCCCTAGCGGGAGTCTCTTATGAGCAGTTCTTC.

This sequence joins TRBV19 and TRBJ1-5; 7 nucleotides agree with TRBD1. The trim removed 5 bases at V and 2 bases at J, leaving 3 bases unmatched. The CDR3 is 14 amino acids. The germline V gene encodes CDR1 LNHDA and CDR2 SQIVND (reference sequence). The CDR3 here is CASSPDRGNQPQHF. In DNA, the CDR3 is TGTGCCAGTAGTCCCGACAGGGGCAATCAGCCCCAGCATTTT.

CDR3 sequence reads: CASSVTSGRMNEQFF. Written as DNA, the CDR3 is TGCGCCAGCAGCGTTACAAGCGGGAGAATGAATGAGCAGTTCTTC. The chain is built from TRBV5-1 and TRBJ2-1, with 8 bases aligning to TRBD2. V was clipped by 4 bases and J by 7 bases; unmatched bases: 10. Germline lookup yields CDR1 SGHRS and CDR2 YFSETQ. CDR3 size: 15 residues.

This clone has more than one count but fewer than ten. The CDR3 here is CASSEGQGDSDEQFF. The CDR3 nucleotides are TGCGCCAGCAGTGAGGGACAGGGGGACAGCGATGAGCAGTTCTTC. The rearrangement links TRBV10-1 to TRBJ2-1; 10 positions match TRBD1. Germline trimming cut 2 bases from V and 8 bases from J; bases unmatched to any gene: 6. Germline V gene data show CDR1 as WNHNN and CDR2 as SYGVQD (reference sequence). This CDR3 is 15 amino acids long.

The chain is built from TRBV5-1 and TRBJ1-1; 7 nucleotides match TRBD1. Trimming at V came to 4 bases and at J to 2 bases, leaving 8 bases not matched to a gene. CDR1 is SGHRS and CDR2 is YFSETQ in the germline V gene. CDR3 length equals 15 residues. CDR3 region: CASSERQGSNTEAFF. CDR3 nucleotides: TGCGCCAGCAGCGAACGACAGGGATCTAACACTGAAGCTTTCTTT.

The J gene is TRBJ2-7, the V gene TRBV7-9, with 7 positions matching TRBD2. Trimming removed 5 bases from V and 5 bases from J; junction bases left unmatched: 12. CDR1 is SEHNR and CDR2 is FQNEAQ in the germline V gene (reference sequence). The CDR3 has 15 residues. CDR3 amino acids: CASSLSGTTIHEQYF. Written as DNA, the CDR3 is TGTGCCAGCAGCCTATCCGGGACTACCATCCACGAGCAGTACTTC. Full variable domain (outside the CDR3, taken from reference TRBV7-9 and TRBJ2-7): DTGVSQNPRHKITKRGQNVTFRCDPISEHNRLYWYRQTLGQGPEFLTYFQNEAQLEKSRLLSDRFSAERPKGSFSTLEIQRTEQGDSAMYLCASSLSGTTIHEQYFGPGTRLTVT.

CDR3 loop: CATSRDAGRPGKEQYF. The CDR3 DNA reads as TGTGCCACCAGCAGAGATGCGGGACGCCCTGGGAAGGAGCAGTACTTC. The chain has TRBV15 and TRBJ2-7, with D perhaps TRBD2 (6 bases). The CDR3 covers 16 residues. Germline lookup yields CDR1 LNHNV and CDR2 YYDKDF (reference sequence). Trimming removed 0 bases from V and 7 bases from J, with 19 bases in between.

The chain joins TRBV29-1 to TRBJ1-1; TRBD1 matches 12 bases. CDR3 length: 13 amino acids. V was clipped by 5 bases and J by 5 bases; unmatched bases: 3. The germline CDR1 and CDR2 sequences are SQVTM and ANQGSEA. Here the CDR3 reads CSVWDRGRTEAFF. CDR3 sequence (DNA): TGCAGCGTTTGGGACAGGGGGCGAACTGAAGCTTTCTTT. The complete variable domain, with remaining parts taken from reference TRBV29-1 and TRBJ1-1, reads SAVISQKPSRDICQRGTSLTIQCQVDSQVTMMFWYRQQPGQSLTLIATANQGSEATYESGFVIDKFPISRPNLTFSTLTVSNMSPEDSSIYLCSVWDRGRTEAFFGQGTRLTVV.

The rearrangement uses TRBV30 and TRBJ2-2, with 7 bases fitting TRBD1. Germline V gene sequence: CDR1 GTSNPN, CDR2 SVGIG (reference sequence). The V and J ends lost 3 bases and 4 bases, in that order; junction bases with no gene match: 5. CDR3 length equals 14 residues. CDR3 protein: CAWSLHRGTGELFF. CDR3 in DNA: TGTGCCTGGAGCCTACACAGGGGCACCGGGGAGCTGTTTTTT.

The genes are TRBV5-5 and TRBJ2-7, with a possible D match to TRBD1 (6 bases). Trimming shortened V by 0 bases and J by 6 bases, and 13 bases separated the two germline ends. Per the germline V gene, CDR1 is SGHKS and CDR2 is YYEKEE (reference sequence). The CDR3 is 14 amino acids. In nucleotides, the CDR3 is TGTGCCAGCAGCTTGGCCGGTCGACAGGCCGAGCAGTACTTC. Translating gives CASSLAGRQAEQYF.

The V and J genes are TRBV18 and TRBJ1-3; no reliable D call. Trimming removed 2 bases at V and 0 bases at J, with 11 bases between. Per germline, CDR1 KGHSH and CDR2 LQKENI. The CDR3 is 16 residues long. CDR3 bases: TGTGCCAGCTCACCAAGCGCGGAATACTCTGGAAACACCATATATTTT. Protein: CASSPSAEYSGNTIYF.

This clone was picked up one time. The gene calls are TRBV25-1 and TRBJ1-6, with 7 bases fitting TRBD1. The CDR3 is 15 residues long. Germline assignment: CDR1 MGHDK and CDR2 SYGVNS. J lost 7 bases, V lost 2 bases, and 5 bases had no gene match. For the CDR3, the DNA is TGTGCCAGCAGTGAAGCTAGGGGGCAAAATTCACCCCTCCACTTT. Protein: CASSEARGQNSPLHF.

V and J are TRBV6-1 and TRBJ1-5; 9 nucleotides align to TRBD1. The CDR3 is 17 amino acids. Germline V gene data show CDR1 as MNHNS and CDR2 as SASEGT. Losses at the gene ends were 1 base for V and 11 bases for J; bases not matched to a gene: 15. CDR3 in DNA: TGTGCCAGCAGTGAAGGCCCTACAGGGGGCGTTCTCGGGACCCAGCATTTT. Translating gives CASSEGPTGGVLGTQHF.